Following are 23 T cell receptor beta chains from one sample sequenced in a study of early T cells in non-severe SARS-CoV-2 infection. MiXCR, applied by TCRdb to the 5' RACE reads, yields one record per CDR3 protein. Altogether over 50,000 distinct CDR3 sequences are present, roughly 8% being singletons, with the ten largest covering roughly 4%. The sequenced sample was whole blood. These receptors all come from an adult who was a healthcare worker with PCR-confirmed SARS-CoV-2 infection or an uninfected control (not recorded which).

The chain has TRBV20-1 and TRBJ2-1, with D possibly matching TRBD2 (5 bases). The CDR3 loop spans 11 amino acids. Germline V gives CDR1 DFQATT, CDR2 SNEGSKA (reference sequence). Between the trimmed V and J ends, which lost 4 bases and 7 bases, there was a span of 8 bases. The CDR3 nucleotides read TGCAGTGCTAAGGAGGTTAATGAGCAGTTCTTC. Amino acid sequence: CSAKEVNEQFF.

This clonotype was seen only a few times. The chain carries TRBV12-3 or TRBV12-4 and TRBJ2-1; D not certain. The CDR3 has 10 residues. Trimming removed 2 bases at V and 11 bases at J, with 4 bases between. The CDR3 bases are TGTGCCAGCAGTTTACTAAAGCAGTTCTTC. Amino acids: CASSLLKQFF.

This clonotype was seen repeatedly, ten times or more. In DNA, the CDR3 is TGTGCCAGCAGTTTTGCCCAGGCGGGTAGGGGAGGCTACACCTTC. The encoded protein is CASSFAQAGRGGYTF. This rearrangement joins TRBV12-3 or TRBV12-4 to TRBJ1-2, with D maybe TRBD1 (5 bases). Between the trimmed V and J ends, which lost 3 bases and 8 bases, there was a span of 19 bases. The CDR3 is 15 residues long.

The rearrangement joins TRBV3-1 to TRBJ1-1, with D uncertain. Germline assignment: CDR1 LGHDT and CDR2 YNNKEL (reference sequence). Trimming removed 0 bases at V and 8 bases at J, with 7 bases between. The CDR3 runs to 12 residues. The CDR3 region has the DNA TGTGCCAGCAGCCAAGATAGGTACGAAGCTTTCTTT. It specifies CASSQDRYEAFF.

This clonotype turned up a few times. The chain employs TRBV5-4 and TRBJ2-3, with D possibly being TRBD2 (6 bases). The CDR3 covers 17 residues. Germline V gene data show CDR1 as SGHNT and CDR2 as YYREEE (reference sequence). V dropped 2 bases and J dropped 2 bases, with 18 bases sitting between them. This CDR3 reads CASSFTDGGAFTDTQYF. The CDR3 nucleotides read TGTGCCAGCAGCTTTACGGACGGCGGGGCATTCACAGATACGCAGTATTTT.

The chain employs TRBV6-6 and TRBJ1-5; D is undetermined. The germline V gene has CDR1 MNHNY and CDR2 SVGAGI (reference sequence). CDR3 length: 16 amino acids. With 0 bases removed from V and 5 bases from J, the gap between germline ends came to 14 bases. The CDR3 protein is CASSYSSPRVDQPQHF. The CDR3 DNA is TGTGCCAGCAGTTACTCGTCGCCGCGTGTTGATCAGCCCCAGCATTTT.

Many counts were recorded for this clonotype. The V gene is TRBV12-3 or TRBV12-4, the J gene TRBJ2-7; TRBD1 aligns across 12 bases. After removal of 5 bases from V and 2 bases from J, the junction contained 10 bases not matched to a gene. The CDR3 spans 17 residues. The DNA of the CDR3 is TGTGCCAGCAGTCCCAAATCCGGGACAGGGGGCGCCTACGAGCAGTACTTC. Its translation: CASSPKSGTGGAYEQYF.

The chain carries TRBV7-8 and TRBJ2-5; the match to TRBD2 covers 12 bases. The CDR3 spans 16 residues. V lost 5 bases to trimming and J lost 1 base; unmatched junction nucleotides: 5. Germline CDR1 SGHVS, CDR2 FQNEAQ. DNA for the CDR3: TGTGCCAGCAGCCCCACTAGCGGGAGGTCCCAAGAGACCCAGTACTTC. Translation: CASSPTSGRSQETQYF.

This clonotype was counted many times. V is TRBV4-2 and J is TRBJ2-6, with D possibly matching TRBD1 (6 bases). V was pared by 0 bases and J by 2 bases, with 8 bases between. This CDR3 region has 16 residues. Germline CDR1 is LGHNA and CDR2 is YNFKEQ. The CDR3 spells CASSQDEGAGANVLTF. Here the CDR3 DNA reads TGTGCCAGCAGCCAAGATGAGGGGGCTGGGGCCAACGTCCTGACTTTC.

This clonotype was recorded a few times. This chain uses TRBV25-1 with TRBJ1-5; D unresolved. The V and J ends lost 3 bases and 3 bases respectively, with 9 bases between them. This CDR3 has 14 residues. Looked up from germline, CDR1 is MGHDK and CDR2 is SYGVNS. CDR3 in DNA: TGTGCCAGCAGTGACCCCGGGGTCAATCAGCCCCAGCATTTT. This encodes CASSDPGVNQPQHF.

The gene calls are TRBV5-1 and TRBJ2-2, with no clear D. The germline gives CDR1 SGHRS, CDR2 YFSETQ. The CDR3 has 14 residues. V lost 0 bases, J lost 2 bases, and 5 bases lay in between. The CDR3 DNA reads as TGCGCCAGCAGCTTGGACGTAAACACCGGGGAGCTGTTTTTT. Its translation: CASSLDVNTGELFF.

The V and J genes are TRBV12-3 or TRBV12-4 and TRBJ2-3; the D is unclear. V was pared by 5 bases and J by 11 bases, with 17 bases between. There are 13 residues in the CDR3. The CDR3 bases are TGTGCCAGCAGTCCCGACGACCCGCGAGAGCAGTATTTT. This encodes CASSPDDPREQYF.

Only a few counts were recorded for this clonotype. The chain combines TRBV6-1 with TRBJ2-7; TRBD1 might be the D (6 bases). The CDR3 is 14 residues long. The V gene's germline CDR1 is MNHNS and CDR2 SASEGT. V lost 6 bases to trimming and J lost 0 bases, with 12 bases between them. The CDR3 here is CASSVQGPSYEQYF. CDR3 DNA sequence: TGTGCCAGCAGCGTCCAGGGGCCCTCCTACGAGCAGTACTTC.

This clonotype has a count of ten or more. This sequence joins TRBV12-3 or TRBV12-4 and TRBJ2-4; the D call may be TRBD1 or TRBD2 (5 bases each). Trimming removed 6 bases from V and 4 bases from J, with 16 bases in between. There are 15 residues in the CDR3. The CDR3 DNA is TGTGCCAGCAGCCGCGCCGGGGCCCGGAAAAACATTCAGTACTTC. Its protein product is CASSRAGARKNIQYF.

This clonotype was observed many times. The chain employs TRBV20-1 and TRBJ2-3, with a possible D match to TRBD2 (5 bases). CDR3 length: 14 amino acids. Germline loops: CDR1 DFQATT, CDR2 SNEGSKA (reference sequence). Between the trimmed V and J ends, which lost 7 bases and 1 base, there was a span of 15 bases. CDR3 bases: TGCAGTGGGAGGTACTCGATGGGCACAGATACGCAGTATTTT. Translating gives CSGRYSMGTDTQYF.

This clonotype has ten or more counts. The chain links TRBV20-1 to TRBJ2-7; TRBD2 aligns across 7 bases. CDR3 length equals 12 residues. V gave up 4 bases and J gave up 7 bases; unmatched junction bases: 7. Germline CDR1 and CDR2: DFQATT and SNEGSKA (reference sequence). DNA of the CDR3: TGCAGTGCTAATGGGGGAGCGGGGGAGCAGTACTTC. Its protein product is CSANGGAGEQYF.

This clonotype was found many times. The chain has TRBV4-1 and TRBJ2-5, with TRBD2 matching 11 bases. Trimming removed 1 base from V and 5 bases from J; junction bases left unmatched: 6. Germline-derived CDR1 and CDR2 are MGHRA and YSYEKL. CDR3 size: 16 residues. CDR3 region: CASSQAELAGEETQYF. The CDR3 nucleotides are TGCGCCAGCAGCCAAGCTGAACTAGCGGGAGAGGAGACCCAGTACTTC.

In its sample, this clonotype was seen many times. The gene calls are TRBV29-1 and TRBJ2-2; 9 bases align to TRBD1. Germline CDR1 reads SQVTM; CDR2 reads ANQGSEA. Trimming cost V 5 bases and J 6 bases; bases outside gene matches: 7. The CDR3 spans 14 residues. The CDR3 loop is CSVQTGGSAGELFF. As DNA, the CDR3 is TGCAGCGTTCAGACAGGGGGATCGGCCGGGGAGCTGTTTTTT.

The chain has TRBV12-3 or TRBV12-4 and TRBJ2-7, with D unresolved. This CDR3 region has 13 residues. V lost 5 bases and J lost 2, with 10 bases in between. For the CDR3, the DNA is TGTGCCAGCAGTCAAATGTGGCCCTACGAGCAGTACTTC. Encoded protein: CASSQMWPYEQYF.

There are a few counts of this clonotype. The rearrangement links TRBV11-2 to TRBJ2-7; D gene unclear. The CDR3 has 13 amino acids. The germline gives CDR1 SGHAT, CDR2 FQNNGV. V was cut by 2 bases and J by 2 bases, with 7 bases left in between. CDR3 nucleotide sequence: TGTGCCAGCAGCTTACGAGAACCCTACGAGCAGTACTTC. It translates to CASSLREPYEQYF.

The chain employs TRBV5-1 and TRBJ1-2, with D unresolved. The V gene's germline CDR1 is SGHRS and CDR2 YFSETQ. V was clipped by 4 bases and J by 3 bases, with 16 bases between them. CDR3 length: 15 amino acids. CDR3 in amino acids: CASSPAGNSHYGYTF. Here the CDR3 DNA reads TGCGCCAGCAGCCCTGCCGGGAATTCACACTATGGCTACACCTTC.

This clonotype turned up a few times. V is TRBV11-2 and J is TRBJ1-3; tentative D call: TRBD1 (6 bases). Germline CDR1 reads SGHAT; CDR2 reads FQNNGV. This CDR3 region has 17 residues. V gave up 1 base and J gave up 8 bases, with 21 bases separating them. This CDR3 is CASSLGRTGTLDDTIYF. CDR3 coding DNA: TGTGCCAGCAGCTTAGGACGCACCGGGACACTGGACGACACCATATATTTT.

The CDR3 DNA follows: TGCAGCGGTCGCGCGGCAGAGACCCAGTACTTC. As protein: CSGRAAETQYF. This chain connects TRBV29-1 to TRBJ2-5, with unresolved D. V lost 7 bases, J lost 4 bases, and 10 bases lay in between. CDR1 is SQVTM and CDR2 is ANQGSEA in the germline V gene. The CDR3 is made up of 11 amino acids.